The text below deals with one T cell receptor (beta chain). No cognate antigen has been identified for it. The sample holds no much larger clone one base away, and base qualities are not on file. The library was prepared using the immunoSEQ multiplex PCR assay. For the multiplex PCR, a mixture combining 60 forward primers for TCR Vbeta segments and 13 reverse primers for TCR Jbeta segments was used. The CDR3 region of rearranged TCR beta genes was amplified from genomic DNA with a multiplex PCR assay. The amplified TCR beta libraries were sequenced on the Illumina HiSeq System as 87-base-pair reads. The authors' pipeline ran thus. A later analysis counted approximately 74 million unique TCR beta chains across the 700 or so repertoires, and 10 million to 11 million of these chains were shared by at least two donors. Raw reads were error-corrected and collapsed into unique sequences with a nearest-neighbor algorithm that merged closely related sequences to remove PCR and sequencing errors. V, D and J gene segments were assigned by aligning CDR3 sequences to IMGT reference sequences. For a sequence to be retained, a match of at least six nucleotides was required to both a V gene segment and a J gene segment. Rearrangements were classified as productive when the CDR3 lacked stop codons and remained in frame with V and J, and all other rearrangements were classified as non-productive. Following IMGT convention, CDR3 was defined as the stretch from the second conserved V-encoded cysteine up to the conserved J-encoded phenylalanine. The earlier analysis of about 620 of the donors excluded sequences that lacked an unambiguous match to a single V gene segment. In an earlier analysis of several hundred of the donors, V segments were called functional above 56.7% productive rearrangements and were called segregating when the between-donor standard deviation exceeded 5%. A statistical classification framework was built to diagnose cytomegalovirus status from the catalog of TCR beta chain sequences. A later analysis assigned V and J genes by comparing TCR nucleotide sequences with IMGT/GENE-DB human TR gene sequences. The TCRdist pipeline was used in a later analysis to assign CDR3 sequences and most-parsimonious VDJ recombination scenarios. In a later analysis, every TCR beta chain was defined by the combination of its CDR3 amino acid sequence and its V-gene family, and reads without a unique V-gene family were dropped. To address suspected cross-contamination and a sequencing artifact, a later analysis removed approximately 600 highly shared, low-generation-probability nucleotide sequences. For each public chain, a later analysis derived a clonal expansion index from normalized ranks of inferred template counts within each repertoire. In a later analysis, generation probabilities were computed using a VDJ recombination model fitted to out-of-frame rearrangements, and the results were checked against IGoR. In a later analysis, hypergeometric tests were used to score TCR-TCR, TCR-HLA and TCR-CMV co-occurrence, with a repertoire-size bias correction applied to TCR pairs. A later analysis estimated false discovery rates by permuting HLA or CMV assignments 20 times. A later analysis grouped co-occurring TCRs with DBSCAN, adding TCRdist sequence similarity when clustering within HLA-allele-positive subsets. Repertoires with fewer than 30,000 or more than 120,000 public chains were left out of co-occurrence clustering, as were five repertoires with anomalous nucleotide sharing. Not all clones reach the TCRdb copy of this immuneACCESS table, which keeps in-frame sequences only. Checked studies attribute under half of the gap to unresolved V genes and leave the rest unexplained. V and J calls and clone size are as listed in that table; D and trimming were resolved from the DNA. The sample table records about 140,000 clones; approximately 73% of these occur just once. 13% to 15% of the sample goes to the ten largest clones.

The cohort comprised 670 or so healthy bone marrow donors. Cohort members were all nominally healthy when sampled, although unrecorded immune exposures were likely present. Of the 666 cohort members, more than 250 had a positive CMV serostatus and 350 to 450 had a negative one, while no CMV serostatus was recorded for the donor. A peripheral blood sample was provided by each donor, and peripheral blood mononuclear cells were used for TCR beta sequencing. Genomic DNA extraction from the blood cell samples was performed with the Qiagen DNeasy Blood Extraction Kit. Germline trimming amounts to 2 bases on V and 0 bases on J, with 6 as the count of junction bases outside the gene matches. The CDR3 starts with the cysteine, ends with the phenylalanine, and has 16 residues. Only the CDR3 DNA is retained, 48 bases long and in frame from the first base. This sample is part of a study of cytomegalovirus exposure and HLA in healthy donors (dated by TCRdb to 2017 to 2019). With regard to the full study: According to an earlier analysis of 450 to 650 of the donors, about 179 million T cells yielded approximately 120 million unique TCR beta sequences and approximately 300 Gb of sequence data. Along with the approximately 700-subject first cohort, a separate validation cohort of over a hundred different subjects was used. Among 398 genotyped donors of the cohort, an average of roughly 230,000 unique TCR beta nucleotide sequences was sequenced per donor, of which approximately 19% were non-productive. The genetic ancestry cluster associated with self-reported Caucasian donors included 80% to 90% of the approximately 410 genotyped donors. High-throughput TCR immunosequencing, statistical association of individual TCRs with disease status, and machine learning were combined to predict cytomegalovirus infection status. Alongside the repertoire data, information on donor age, sex, ethnicity and CMV serostatus was compiled. A later analysis re-analyzed previously published TCR beta repertoires from 500 to 700 donors and added high-resolution HLA genotyping to study TCR occurrence patterns. Rather than drawing on any new phenotypic data, the later analysis identified candidate immune exposures from TCR beta sequences and the way those sequences occurred across donors. Several DR-DQ haplotypes were treated as single units for association and clustering because of strong linkage in the cohort. Approximately 300 gigabases of sequencing data and approximately 85 million unique TCR sequences were included in an early release covering about 620 HLA-typed donors. Both class I and class II loci were covered by HLA typing, at four-digit resolution. A later genetic analysis took genome-wide SNP genotypes for about three fifths of the 666 donors and used that subset as a discovery cohort. The study was designed to test whether signatures of past pathogen exposure could be identified by cataloging public T cell receptors. The number of donors typed differed by locus, with about 629-640 for A, B, C, DRB1 and DQB1, roughly 520 for DQA1, 600 to 610 for DPA1, and 472 for DPB1. To decide whether each TCR beta V gene segment behaved as functional or pseudogenic, an earlier analysis of approximately 620 of the donors relied on high-throughput TCR beta sequencing. The T cell repertoires of 670 or so subjects were profiled by immunosequencing and related to cytomegalovirus serostatus. Every repertoire in the discovery cohort had been generated on one and the same sequencing platform.

Study-wide conclusions, independent of this receptor: Most TCR sequences were observed very rarely across donors, whereas some public TCRs were present in many individuals. In a later analysis, some 17,000 TCR beta sequences were associated with specific HLA alleles at a false discovery rate of 0.05. Presence/absence analyses assumed roughly uniform sequencing depth across donors, an assumption that may not hold. Because HLA typing was missing for some donors at each locus, association tests included only the typed subset. Immune exposure information for the cohort was limited to CMV serostatus. Assigning TCR associations to individual alleles was difficult when HLA alleles, especially DR and DQ, strongly co-occurred. Correlated functional status among segregating V segments might reflect linkage disequilibrium, but an unknown experimental factor could not be ruled out. The 87-base-pair reads could not distinguish some IMGT-functional V segments, including TRBV6-2 and TRBV6-3, so those segments were excluded. According to a later analysis, parvovirus B19, influenza, CMV and Epstein-Barr virus appeared linked to several top co-occurrence clusters. V-gene and J-gene trimming of TCR beta chains was associated with a missense DCLRE1C variant in a later genetic analysis, and the association was replicated in an independent cohort. In a later analysis, HLA-associated TCR beta chains showed more clonal expansion and lower generation probabilities than non-associated chains that were equally common. A cluster of highly shared sequence variants was judged likely to represent a technical artifact of the sequencing pipeline. The classifier was reported to diagnose cytomegalovirus status with high specificity and sensitivity in both the original and validation cohorts. According to the authors, the approach could potentially be generalized to other disease states and immunological phenotypes. According to a later analysis, most CMV-associated TCR beta chains appeared to be HLA-restricted, and the HLA associations seemed to be driven largely by CMV exposure. A later analysis found that TCR association rates varied across HLA loci, with DRB1 alleles showing the most associated TCRs and HLA-C alleles the fewest. A further reported finding was that TCR beta sequences accurately predicted the HLA-A and HLA-B alleles for most subjects in the first cohort. A later genetic analysis reported fewer N-insertions in productive TCRs among donors in an Asian-associated ancestry cluster than the roughly 620-donor mean. The cohort was sequenced for TCR beta chains only, and without alpha or paired-chain data the features that could be detected were limited. Broadly in line with IMGT annotations, most TCR beta V segments showed up in productive rearrangements about 90% or about 30% of the time in an earlier analysis of about 500 of the donors. Roughly 15 rarely observed V segments, including chromosome 9 orphons, were excluded from the earlier analysis of a few hundred of the donors because counts were too low. Three of the identified cytomegalovirus-associated TCR beta chains were confirmed in vitro to be specific for cytomegalovirus antigens. The study listed approximately 150 TCR beta chains as associated with cytomegalovirus.

This sequence uses TRBV5-7 and TRBJ2-5; TRBD2 lines up with 8 middle nucleotides. TRBV5-7 falls under the ORF class, with uncertain function. This TCR derives from a human donor in good health. Sequenced: PBMCs. The CDR3 protein sequence reads: CASSFQLAGYQETQYF. The nucleotide sequence is TGTGCCAGCAGCTTTCAATTAGCGGGATACCAAGAGACCCAGTACTTC.